This T cell receptor beta chain was sequenced in a study of neurological immune-mediated disorders. Trimming at V came to 4 bases and at J to 3 bases, leaving 6 bases not matched to a gene. Germline CDR1 reads SQVTM; CDR2 reads ANQGSEA. The CDR3 totals 15 residues. This clonotype has ten or more counts. TCRdb itself ran the 5' RACE reads through MiXCR, one entry per CDR3 protein. The sample holds tens of thousands of distinct CDR3 sequences, around 3.4% seen once. The sequenced sample consisted of PBMCs. This receptor was obtained from a woman aged 45-65 years with multiple sclerosis. The chain joins TRBV29-1 to TRBJ2-2; 9 bases line up with TRBD1. The CDR3 DNA sequence: TGCAGCGTTGCATGGGGGACAGGGTACACCGGGGAGCTGTTTTTT. Amino acids: CSVAWGTGYTGELFF.